These 20 T cell receptor beta chains were sequenced from one sample in a study of response to subunit inactivated influenza vaccine. TCRdb reprocessed the RT-PCR reads via MiXCR and lists one record per CDR3 protein. The repertoire holds 430,000 or so distinct CDR3 sequences, with approximately 10% as singletons. Here the sequenced sample was PBMCs from blood, taken roughly 45 days after vaccination. All receptors come from a man in his forties or fifties who received an inactivated influenza vaccine.

This clonotype was detected a few times. V usage is TRBV29-1 and J usage is TRBJ2-4; 8 nucleotides line up with TRBD1. Germline-derived CDR1 and CDR2 are SQVTM and ANQGSEA. V shed 4 bases, J shed 6 bases, and the junction held 5 bases outside the gene matches. The CDR3 sequence is 13 residues long. The CDR3 loop reads CSVVGQGLNIQYF. The CDR3 DNA reads TGCAGCGTTGTAGGACAGGGCCTAAACATTCAGTACTTC.

The rearrangement uses TRBV7-6 and TRBJ2-2; 9 positions match TRBD1. Germline assignment: CDR1 SGHVS and CDR2 FNYEAQ. Losses at the gene ends were 5 bases for V and 6 bases for J; bases not matched to a gene: 10. This CDR3 has 16 amino acids. The CDR3 spells CASSRAGQGLSGELFF. The CDR3 region has the DNA TGTGCCAGCAGCCGTGCGGGACAGGGTTTGTCCGGGGAGCTGTTTTTT.

This clonotype occurred a few times. The J gene is TRBJ2-5, the V gene TRBV6-5; D remains ambiguous. Trimming stripped 6 bases from V and 5 bases from J, with 10 bases between. Germline V gives CDR1 MNHEY, CDR2 SVGAGI. The CDR3 sequence is 12 residues long. The CDR3 reads CASSSDWETQYF. The CDR3 DNA reads TGTGCCAGCAGCTCAGACTGGGAGACCCAGTACTTC.

This clonotype has at least ten counts. V gene TRBV7-2 combines with J gene TRBJ2-1; 11 bases line up with TRBD2. The CDR3 extends over 15 amino acids. Unmatched junction bases numbered 5, after V lost 3 bases and J lost 7 bases. Germline V gene data show CDR1 as SGHTA and CDR2 as FQGNSA. The CDR3 DNA is TGTGCCAGCAGCTTTATGACTAGCGGGATAAATGAGCAGTTCTTC. The encoded protein is CASSFMTSGINEQFF.

The rearrangement joins TRBV27 to TRBJ2-7, with D maybe TRBD1 (6 bases). The CDR3 loop spans 11 amino acids. Trimming shortened V by 10 bases and J by 7 bases, and 14 bases separated the two germline ends. From germline, CDR1 is MNHEY and CDR2 SMNVEV (reference sequence). CDR3 loop: CAISSGAEQYF. The DNA for the CDR3 is TGTGCCATCAGCTCAGGGGCGGAGCAGTACTTC.

CDR3 in DNA: TGTGCCAGCACAGGGGGGGAGGCCTCCTACAATGAGCAGTTCTTC. Protein sequence: CASTGGEASYNEQFF. The V and J genes are TRBV9 and TRBJ2-1; D is possibly TRBD1 or TRBD2 (7 bases each). The germline V gene encodes CDR1 SGDLS and CDR2 YYNGEE. Trimming pared 6 bases from V and 0 bases from J, leaving 13 bases between. The CDR3 consists of 15 residues.

This chain joins TRBV5-1 and TRBJ2-3; possibly TRBD1 or TRBD2 for D (5 bases each). CDR3 size: 16 residues. Germline lookup yields CDR1 SGHRS and CDR2 YFSETQ. Trimming removed 4 bases from V and 1 base from J, with 16 bases in between. The CDR3 sequence is CASSPKHGAGTDTQYF. The CDR3 nucleotides read TGCGCCAGCAGCCCGAAACACGGGGCTGGCACAGATACGCAGTATTTT. The complete variable domain, with remaining parts taken from reference TRBV5-1 and TRBJ2-3, reads KAGVTQTPRYLIKTRGQQVTLSCSPISGHRSVSWYQQTPGQGLQFLFEYFSETQRNKGNFPGRFSGRQFSNSRSEMNVSTLELGDSALYLCASSPKHGAGTDTQYFGPGTRLTVL.

V is TRBV5-1 and J is TRBJ2-7; D not certain. In germline, CDR1 is SGHRS, CDR2 YFSETQ. V was cut by 1 base and J by 1 base, with 15 bases left in between. The CDR3 runs to 16 residues. For the CDR3, the DNA is TGCGCCAGCAGCTTGTTACCCGTTACGGGTTCCTACGAGCAGTACTTC. Residues: CASSLLPVTGSYEQYF.

Note on this clonotype: Relative to the germline gene, one junction end is altered; a read error may explain this. V and J are TRBV9 and TRBJ2-1; D may be TRBD1 or TRBD2 (5 bases each). The CDR3 runs 16 residues. Germline CDR1 reads SGDLS; CDR2 reads YYNGEE. In nucleotides, the CDR3 is TGTGCCAGCAGCGTAGGCCGGGGCGTCACCTACAATGAGCAGCTCTTC. It encodes CASSVGRGVTYNEQLF.

This clonotype has more than one count but fewer than ten. The chain recombines TRBV20-1 with TRBJ2-1; TRBD2 is a possible D gene (6 bases). V shed 1 base and J shed 2 bases, with 18 bases lying between them. Germline-derived CDR1 and CDR2 are DFQATT and SNEGSKA (reference sequence). The CDR3 is made up of 17 amino acids. The CDR3 loop is CSARVPARERAYNEQFF. CDR3 nucleotides: TGCAGTGCTAGAGTGCCAGCCCGGGAGAGGGCCTACAATGAGCAGTTCTTC.

This clonotype was seen a handful of times. The chain combines TRBV6-5 with TRBJ2-7; D is uncertain. There are 11 residues in the CDR3. V gave up 7 bases and J gave up 3 bases, with 7 bases separating them. CDR1 is MNHEY and CDR2 is SVGAGI in the germline V gene. The CDR3 spells CASTQDYEQYF. The DNA for the CDR3 is TGTGCCAGCACCCAAGACTACGAGCAGTACTTC.

This clonotype was counted only a few times. The rearrangement links TRBV12-3 or TRBV12-4 to TRBJ2-3; TRBD2 aligns across 7 bases. The length of the CDR3 is 14 residues. V trimming: 4 bases; J trimming: 1 base; junction bases outside the gene matches: 2. In DNA form, the CDR3 reads TGTGCCAGCAGTTCGCTAGCGGGCACAGATACGCAGTATTTT. As protein: CASSSLAGTDTQYF.

Of note for this clonotype: Given a much more abundant clone one base away, this may be a read error. The chain links TRBV7-2 to TRBJ1-2; 9 positions agree with TRBD1. The germline CDR1 and CDR2 sequences are SGHTA and FQGNSA. The junction had 2 bases not matched to a gene; V was cut back by 4 bases and J by 8 bases. The CDR3 runs to 12 residues. In DNA form, the CDR3 reads TGTGCCAGCAGCTGGGACAGGGTAGGCTACACCTTC. It yields the protein CASSWDRVGYTF. Full variable domain (rest looked up from reference TRBV7-2 and TRBJ1-2): GAGVSQSPSNKVTEKGKDVELRCDPISGHTALYWYRQSLGQGLEFLIYFQGNSAPDKSGLPSDRFSAERTGGSVSTLTIQRTQQEDSAVYLCASSWDRVGYTFGSGTRLTVV.

This clonotype was detected ten times or more. The rearrangement links TRBV5-1 to TRBJ2-3, with D unclear. Germline values: CDR1 SGHRS, CDR2 YFSETQ. The CDR3 totals 14 residues. The V end lost 2 bases, the J end lost 2 bases, and 9 bases lay between the germline ends. DNA for the CDR3: TGCGCCAGCAGCTTACAGCTACCCACAGATACGCAGTATTTT. It specifies CASSLQLPTDTQYF.

This sequence joins TRBV5-1 and TRBJ1-4; D remains unclear. Germline CDR1 reads SGHRS; CDR2 reads YFSETQ. CDR3 length equals 15 residues. V was cut by 4 bases and J by 0 bases, with 10 bases left in between. The CDR3 region is CASSPTPATNEKLFF. The CDR3 DNA sequence: TGCGCCAGCAGCCCCACACCTGCAACTAATGAAAAACTGTTTTTT.

V gene TRBV5-6 combines with J gene TRBJ1-4, with D perhaps TRBD1 (6 bases). Per germline, CDR1 SGHDT and CDR2 YYEEEE. This CDR3 comprises 15 residues. V was cut by 3 bases and J by 10 bases, with 19 bases left in between. The CDR3 sequence: CASSWGRTEGGKLFF. The CDR3 DNA reads TGTGCCAGCAGCTGGGGAAGGACAGAAGGGGGAAAACTGTTTTTT.

This clonotype was seen a handful of times. The rearrangement joins TRBV29-1 to TRBJ1-2; weak D call: TRBD1 (6 bases). Trimming shortened V by 6 bases and J by 6 bases, and 23 bases separated the two germline ends. This CDR3 comprises 15 residues. Looked up from germline, CDR1 is SQVTM and CDR2 is ANQGSEA. CDR3: CSVGLRGSERHGYTF. The DNA for the CDR3 is TGCAGCGTGGGGTTAAGGGGGTCGGAGAGGCATGGCTACACCTTC.

This clonotype was seen a handful of times. The V gene is TRBV4-2, the J gene TRBJ2-7, with 8 bases fitting TRBD2. Germline trimming cut 1 base from V and 5 bases from J; bases unmatched to any gene: 7. The CDR3 is 15 amino acids. CDR1 and CDR2 (germline): LGHNA, YNFKEQ. This chain's CDR3 is CASSQGQGSGNEQYF. Here the CDR3 DNA reads TGTGCCAGCAGCCAAGGGCAGGGTAGCGGGAACGAGCAGTACTTC.

The genes are TRBV14 and TRBJ2-7; TRBD1 aligns across 7 bases. Trimming took 6 bases from V and 5 from J; bases not matched to a gene: 7. This CDR3 region has 13 residues. The germline V gene encodes CDR1 SGHDN and CDR2 FVKESK. CDR3 coding DNA: TGTGCCAGCAGTCTGGACAGGCCCCACGAGCAGTACTTC. The encoded protein is CASSLDRPHEQYF. The full variable domain, with the rest looked up from reference TRBV14 and TRBJ2-7, is EAGVTQFPSHSVIEKGQTVTLRCDPISGHDNLYWYRRVMGKEIKFLLHFVKESKQDESGMPNNRFLAERTGGTYSTLKVQPAELEDSGVYFCASSLDRPHEQYFGPGTRLTVT.

V gene TRBV9 combines with J gene TRBJ1-1, with TRBD1 as a possible D gene (5 bases). Germline V lookup: CDR1 SGDLS, CDR2 YYNGEE. V lost 4 bases, J lost 3 bases, and 10 bases lay in between. CDR3 size: 13 residues. The CDR3 sequence is CASSRQTHTEAFF. The CDR3, as DNA: TGTGCCAGCAGCAGACAGACCCACACTGAAGCTTTCTTT.